The clone carrying this T cell receptor (beta chain) was observed many times. Trimming left V 5 bases short and J 7 bases short, with 20 bases between. Germline CDR1 LGHNA, CDR2 YNFKEQ. The CDR3 extends over 15 amino acids. The study tagged each TCR cDNA molecule with a unique molecular identifier. TCRdb redid the calling of the 5' RACE reads with MiXCR, one entry per CDR3 protein. This table holds roughly 71,000 distinct CDR3 sequences, around 9.3% found once. The sample originates from a study of spatial heterogeneity in lung cancer. Time point in this sample: blood at routine non-recurrence follow-up after resection.

The specimen was PBMCs, collected at follow-up. The chain uses TRBV4-2 and TRBJ1-1; D is unclear. This receptor was identified in a female donor with early-stage non-small cell lung cancer. The CDR3 loop is CASSATTRVLNEAFF. In nucleotides, the CDR3 is TGTGCCAGCAGCGCCACAACCAGAGTTTTGAATGAAGCTTTCTTT.